Listed here is a single T cell receptor (beta chain). Its antigen is not identified. CDR3 length: 15 residues. CDR1 and CDR2 (germline): SGHRS, YFSETQ. Trimming shortened V by 1 base and J by 0 bases, and 8 bases separated the two germline ends. The data are from a study of T-cell memory formation after mild COVID-19. In the study overall: Across donors, TCR clusters were largely donor specific. The study's findings and limits: Some clones that responded turned up in pre-infection memory, which suggests that cross-reactive memory joined in. Whether day 37 second-wave clones are SARS-CoV-2-specific was not confirmed. Of the contracting clones, CD4+ ones lay mainly in CM and EM, and CD8+ ones in EMRA.

TCRdb independently ran MiXCR on the 5' RACE reads; one entry per CDR3 protein. There are roughly 480,000 distinct CDR3 sequences in the sample; 20% to 30% occur only once, and roughly an eighth lies in the top ten. The chain uses TRBV5-1 and TRBJ2-1; no firm D call. The origin of this receptor is an adult woman who had mild COVID-19 (a few samples of this study predate the infection). Cell type and time point are not known. Sequenced material: PBMCs or a T cell subset sorted from them (not recorded which). The DNA of the CDR3 is TGCGCCAGCAGCTTGTGGGGTAGCTCCTACAATGAGCAGTTCTTC. Translating it yields CASSLWGSSYNEQFF.